Listed here are 12 T cell receptor beta chains from one sample, sequenced in a study of tumor and adjacent non-tumor tissue in lung cancer. Three rounds of nested PCR, following a modified ARM-PCR protocol, produced the TCRbeta library. TCRdb re-derived calls from the multiplex PCR reads in MiXCR, one entry per CDR3 protein. The repertoire consists of about 48,000 distinct CDR3 sequences, with roughly two thirds occurring once and the leading ten covering 25% to 35%. This sample's RNA came from whole unsorted tissue. Distant lung tissue was collected more than 3 cm away from the tumor edge. The sample taken for sequencing was distant non-tumor lung tissue. These receptor sequences come from an older woman with non-small cell lung cancer.

This clonotype was detected a few times. This may be a read error, as it is one base from a much larger clone. The chain uses TRBV6-6 and TRBJ2-1, with 7 nucleotides matching TRBD1. Looked up from germline, CDR1 is MNHNY and CDR2 is SVGAGI (reference sequence). This CDR3 contains 14 residues. In DNA form, the CDR3 reads TGTGCCAGCAGTCGACAGGGACCCTACAATGGGCAGTTCTTC. The encoded protein is CASSRQGPYNGQFF.

As concerns this clonotype: An end of the junction does not agree with germline; a read error may underlie this. The rearrangement links TRBV11-1 to TRBJ2-1, with 8 bases matching TRBD2. The germline V gene encodes CDR1 SGHAT and CDR2 FQDESV (reference sequence). This CDR3 spans 16 amino acids. The CDR3 DNA sequence: TGTTCCAGCAGCTTAGCCCTAGCGGGCCTGTACGGTGAGCAGTTCTTC. Protein sequence: CSSSLALAGLYGEQFF. The whole variable domain, remainder taken from reference TRBV11-1 and TRBJ2-1, is EAEVAQSPRYKITEKSQAVAFWCDPISGHATLYWYRQILGQGPELLVQFQDESVVDDSQLPKDRFSAERLKGVDSTLKIQPAELGDSAMYLCSSSLALAGLYGEQFFGPGTRLTVL.

CDR3 sequence reads: CASSMTTINEGRETQYF. CDR3 coding DNA: TGTGCCAGCAGCATGACAACCATCAACGAAGGCCGAGAGACCCAGTACTTC. The gene calls are TRBV28 and TRBJ2-5; D is unresolved. The CDR3 runs 17 residues. Germline assignment: CDR1 MDHEN and CDR2 SYDVKM. Trimming took off 6 bases at V and 4 bases at J, with 24 bases between the two ends.

Concerning this clonotype: One end of the junction is discordant with germline, which a read error may explain. The chain carries TRBV20-1 and TRBJ2-7, with TRBD2 matching over 8 bases. This CDR3 region has 13 residues. From germline, CDR1 is DFQATT and CDR2 SNEGSKA (reference sequence). CDR3 nucleotides: TGCAATGCTAGAAGGGGACTAGACGGCGGGCAGTACTTC. Amino acid sequence: CNARRGLDGGQYF.

This clonotype was observed a single time. An end of the junction does not agree with germline; a read error may underlie this. The gene calls are TRBV28 and TRBJ2-7; 8 positions agree with TRBD2. Germline V CDR1 and CDR2: MDHEN, SYDVKM. The CDR3 extends over 14 amino acids. The CDR3 region is CASLTRGGSYEQCF. As DNA, the CDR3 is TGTGCCAGCTTAACCCGGGGGGGCTCCTACGAGCAGTGCTTC.

Notes on this clonotype: This sequence may be a read error, since a much larger clone differs from it by one base. The rearrangement links TRBV11-2 to TRBJ2-1; no firm D call. This CDR3 is built from 15 residues. Germline V gene data show CDR1 as SGHAT and CDR2 as FQNNGV. CDR3 nucleotides: TGTGCCAGCAGCCCGCTCCCGGGCTCCTACAATGAGGAGTTCTTC. Protein product: CASSPLPGSYNEEFF. The full variable domain, its missing parts supplied by reference TRBV11-2 and TRBJ2-1, is EAGVAQSPRYKIIEKRQSVAFWCNPISGHATLYWYQQILGQGPKLLIQFQNNGVVDDSQLPKDRFSAERLKGVDSTLKIQPAKLEDSAVYLCASSPLPGSYNEEFFGPGTRLTVL.

The chain uses TRBV4-1 and TRBJ1-2, with D possibly being TRBD1 (6 bases). Germline assignment: CDR1 MGHRA and CDR2 YSYEKL. The CDR3 extends over 17 amino acids. Deletions cut 1 base from V and 9 bases from J, with 24 bases between. The CDR3: CASSQAYSGHLNHCYTF. Written as DNA, the CDR3 is TGCGCCAGCAGCCAAGCCTATTCGGGACACCTAAACCATTGCTACACCTTC.

Turning to this clonotype: Lacking the conserved final phenylalanine or tryptophan, this CDR3 likely reflects a read error. This sequence joins TRBV11-1 and TRBJ2-1; no firm D call. Germline V gene data show CDR1 as SGHAT and CDR2 as FQDESV (reference sequence). This CDR3 region has 16 residues. CDR3 sequence reads: CASSLALVGLYSEQFL. The DNA of the CDR3 is TGTGCCAGCAGCTTAGCCCTAGTGGGCCTGTACAGTGAGCAGTTCCTC.

Turning to this clonotype: This clone may be a read error of a much larger clone one base away. The chain uses TRBV10-3 and TRBJ2-1, with 10 bases aligning to TRBD2. The CDR3 loop spans 17 amino acids. Germline assignment: CDR1 ENHRY and CDR2 SYGVKD. DNA for the CDR3: TGTGTCATCAGGCCGACTAGCGGGCGCCTAGGGGACAATGAGCAGTTCTTC. Translated: CVIRPTSGRLGDNEQFF.

DNA of the CDR3: TGTGCCAGCAGCTCGGACAGCCCTGGAAACACCATATATTTT. The encoded protein is CASSSDSPGNTIYF. The gene calls are TRBV7-9 and TRBJ1-3; D perhaps matches TRBD1 (6 bases). This CDR3 spans 14 amino acids. Trimming pared 4 bases from V and 2 bases from J, leaving 9 bases between. Germline V CDR1 and CDR2: SEHNR, FQNEAQ (reference sequence).

Points on this clonotype: One end of the junction varies from germline; a read error may be responsible. The chain uses TRBV6-2 or TRBV6-3 and TRBJ2-7; 8 bases fit TRBD2. The germline CDR1 and CDR2 sequences are MNHEY and SVGEGT. This CDR3 comprises 15 residues. For the CDR3, the DNA is TGTGTCAGCAGTGGCCTAGGGCGGGAGGACTACAAGCAGTACTTC. It codes for CVSSGLGREDYKQYF.

On this clonotype: A much bigger clone sits one base away, suggesting this may be a read error. The J gene is TRBJ2-1, the V gene TRBV28; D ambiguous. V lost 3 bases and J 10 bases, leaving 10 bases between the germline ends. CDR1 is MDHEN, CDR2 SYDVKM, per germline. CDR3 size: 12 residues. The CDR3 region has the DNA TGTGCCAGCAGTTTTAGGTATGGAGAGCAGTTCTTC. Its translation: CASSFRYGEQFF. Complete variable domain (other parts from reference TRBV28 and TRBJ2-1): DVKVTQSSRYLVKRTGEKVFLECVQDMDHENMFWYRQDPGLGLRLIYFSYDVKMKEKGDIPEGYSVSREKKERFSLILESASTNQTSMYLCASSFRYGEQFFGPGTRLTVL.